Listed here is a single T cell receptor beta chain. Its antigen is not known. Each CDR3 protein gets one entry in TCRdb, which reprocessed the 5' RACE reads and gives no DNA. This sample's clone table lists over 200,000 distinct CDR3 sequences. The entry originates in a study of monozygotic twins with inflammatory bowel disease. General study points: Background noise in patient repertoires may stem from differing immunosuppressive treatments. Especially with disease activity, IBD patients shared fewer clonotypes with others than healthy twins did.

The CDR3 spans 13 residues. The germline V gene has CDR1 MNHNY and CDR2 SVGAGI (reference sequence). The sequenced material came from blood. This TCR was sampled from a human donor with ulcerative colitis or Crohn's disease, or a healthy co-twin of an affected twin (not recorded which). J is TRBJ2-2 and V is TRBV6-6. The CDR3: CASSSERSWELFF.